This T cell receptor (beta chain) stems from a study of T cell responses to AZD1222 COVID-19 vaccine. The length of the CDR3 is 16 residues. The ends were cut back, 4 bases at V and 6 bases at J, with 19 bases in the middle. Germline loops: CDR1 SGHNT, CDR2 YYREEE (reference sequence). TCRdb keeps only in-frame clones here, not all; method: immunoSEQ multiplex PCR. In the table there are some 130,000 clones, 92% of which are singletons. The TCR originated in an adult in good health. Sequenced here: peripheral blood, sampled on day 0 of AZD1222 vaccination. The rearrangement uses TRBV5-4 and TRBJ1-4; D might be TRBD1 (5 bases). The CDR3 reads CASSPAGGTGYEKLFF. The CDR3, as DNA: TGTGCCAGCAGCCCCGCCGGGGGGACGGGGTATGAAAAACTGTTTTTT.